This TCR beta chain was identified during a study of cytomegalovirus exposure and HLA in healthy donors. Overall study results and limits: Association of approximately 16,000 TCR beta sequences with HLA alleles was found at 0.05 false discovery rate in a later analysis. V- and J-gene trimming of TCR beta was linked (in a later analysis) to a missense DCLRE1C variant.

Per germline, CDR1 SGHNT and CDR2 YYREEE (reference sequence). CDR3 length equals 15 residues. V lost 3 bases to trimming and J lost 1 base; unmatched junction nucleotides: 4. Use of 60 Vbeta and 13 Jbeta primers characterized the PCR. The table came from immunoSEQ multiplex PCR; TCRdb's copy has only in-frame clones and leaves some out. The table records approximately 61,000 clones, around 78% of them present only once. A few counts support this clone. Its antigen is currently unknown. Sequencing input: PBMCs. The origin of this receptor is a man aged 18-30 years in good health and CMV-seropositive. The chain carries TRBV5-4 and TRBJ1-1, with 9 bases that match TRBD1. In DNA form, the CDR3 reads TGTGCCAGCAGCTCCGCGGGACAGGGGAACACTGAAGCTTTCTTT. Encoded protein: CASSSAGQGNTEAFF.